Shown below are 29 T cell receptor beta chains from a single sample sequenced in a study of blood T cell repertoires in COVID-19. TCRdb's copy holds only in-frame clones and misses some; the assay was immunoSEQ multiplex PCR. There are about 150,000 clones in the sample; around nine tenths occur only once, and 1.2% lies in the top ten. The sample consisted of PBMCs or T cells enriched from blood (not recorded which). The receptors here all came from a young woman with acute COVID-19.

The chain is built from TRBV28 and TRBJ2-7, with a weak D call TRBD1 (5 bases). Trimming pared 2 bases from V and 1 base from J, leaving 15 bases between. CDR3 length: 16 amino acids. In germline, CDR1 is MDHEN, CDR2 SYDVKM. The CDR3 sequence: CASSLNSRQRSYEQYF. DNA for the CDR3: TGTGCCAGCAGTTTAAACAGTCGACAGCGATCCTACGAGCAGTACTTC.

The chain employs TRBV4-1 and TRBJ1-3; weak D call: TRBD1 (5 bases). This CDR3 region has 18 residues. V lost 0 bases and J 0 bases, leaving 15 bases between the germline ends. Germline loops: CDR1 MGHRA, CDR2 YSYEKL. CDR3 DNA sequence: TGCGCCAGCAGCCAAGATCTGTTGACAGCGCGCTCTGGAAACACCATATATTTT. It specifies CASSQDLLTARSGNTIYF.

This chain links TRBV4-3 with TRBJ2-1; 7 bases line up with TRBD1. V was clipped by 4 bases and J by 7 bases; unmatched bases: 10. CDR3 length: 15 amino acids. CDR1 is LGHNA and CDR2 is YSLEER in the germline V gene. The CDR3 DNA is TGCGCCAGCAGCCCGCAACAGGGGAGAGGGAATGAGCAGTTCTTC. This encodes CASSPQQGRGNEQFF.

V and J are TRBV28 and TRBJ1-1; D is undetermined. CDR1 and CDR2 (germline): MDHEN, SYDVKM. The ends were cut back, 5 bases at V and 0 bases at J, with 10 bases in the middle. This CDR3 contains 14 residues. The CDR3 DNA sequence: TGTGCCAGCAGTCCCGGGTCCATGAACACTGAAGCTTTCTTT. It specifies CASSPGSMNTEAFF.

This rearrangement joins TRBV30 to TRBJ1-3; D gene unclear. Trimming took 4 bases from V and 2 from J, leaving 9 bases between them. CDR3 length: 13 residues. From germline, CDR1 is GTSNPN and CDR2 SVGIG (reference sequence). The CDR3 spells CAWNREAGNTIYF. The CDR3 region has the DNA TGTGCCTGGAACCGTGAGGCTGGAAACACCATATATTTT.

The rearrangement joins TRBV19 to TRBJ1-2; 9 bases fit TRBD1. The ends lost 5 bases at V and 8 bases at J; junction bases unmatched: 9. Looked up from germline, CDR1 is LNHDA and CDR2 is SQIVND (reference sequence). CDR3 length: 14 residues. CDR3 sequence reads: CASSFRDRVGGYTF. CDR3 coding DNA: TGTGCCAGTAGTTTTCGGGACAGGGTCGGGGGCTACACCTTC.

This chain uses TRBV28 with TRBJ2-7; D is possibly TRBD2 (6 bases). With 5 bases removed from V and 3 bases from J, the gap between germline ends came to 17 bases. Looked up from germline, CDR1 is MDHEN and CDR2 is SYDVKM. CDR3 length: 15 amino acids. In DNA, the CDR3 is TGTGCCAGCAGTCAAGGACTAATGAGAGACTACGAGCAGTACTTC. It specifies CASSQGLMRDYEQYF.

The rearrangement uses TRBV7-9 and TRBJ2-2, with TRBD1 as a possible D gene (5 bases). V gave up 2 bases and J gave up 2 bases, with 21 bases separating them. Germline V gene data show CDR1 as SEHNR and CDR2 as FQNEAQ (reference sequence). The CDR3 extends over 19 amino acids. CDR3 bases: TGTGCCAGCAGCTTAACCGGACACTCCAGTTTGAATAACACCGGGGAGCTGTTTTTT. This encodes CASSLTGHSSLNNTGELFF.

V and J are TRBV6-2 or TRBV6-3 and TRBJ2-7; possible D gene TRBD2, 5 bases. The V gene lost 5 bases and the J gene lost 7 bases, with 12 bases spanning the gap. CDR1 and CDR2 from the germline V gene are MNHEY and SVGEGT. The CDR3 has 12 amino acids. The chain's CDR3 is CASSQRFGEQYF. Written as DNA, the CDR3 is TGTGCCAGCAGTCAGCGGTTTGGGGAGCAGTACTTC.

The table lists this clone with a few counts. The gene calls are TRBV15 and TRBJ2-5; D unclear. CDR1 is LNHNV and CDR2 is YYDKDF in the germline V gene (reference sequence). With 0 bases removed from V and 5 bases from J, the gap between germline ends came to 7 bases. The CDR3 sequence is 13 residues long. The DNA for the CDR3 is TGTGCCACCAGCAGAGACAGGTCGGAGACCCAGTACTTC. It codes for CATSRDRSETQYF.

The table lists this clone with a count of one. The gene calls are TRBV9 and TRBJ2-3, with TRBD2 as a possible D gene (7 bases). Per the germline V gene, CDR1 is SGDLS and CDR2 is YYNGEE. The CDR3 totals 17 residues. Between the trimmed V and J ends, which lost 1 base and 0 bases, there was a span of 15 bases. This chain's CDR3 is CASSVKGEGHSTDTQYF. In DNA, the CDR3 is TGTGCCAGCAGCGTAAAAGGGGAGGGACATAGCACAGATACGCAGTATTTT. Together with reference TRBV9 and TRBJ2-3, the CDR3 gives the full variable domain: DSGVTQTPKHLITATGQRVTLRCSPRSGDLSVYWYQQSLDQGLQFLIQYYNGEERAKGNILERFSAQQFPDLHSELNLSSLELGDSALYFCASSVKGEGHSTDTQYFGPGTRLTVL.

The V and J genes are TRBV28 and TRBJ1-6; possibly TRBD1 for D (5 bases). V gave up 6 bases and J gave up 10 bases, with 13 bases separating them. The CDR3 has 13 amino acids. Germline CDR1 and CDR2: MDHEN and SYDVKM. CDR3 DNA sequence: TGTGCCAGCAGAGTCAGGGTCGAATCACCCCTCCACTTT. Translation gives CASRVRVESPLHF.

Points on this clone: One end of the junction is discordant with germline, which a read error may explain. This rearrangement joins TRBV6-2 or TRBV6-3 to TRBJ2-5; D is unclear. The CDR3 has 15 residues. The V gene's germline CDR1 is MNHEY and CDR2 SVGEGT. The CDR3 reads CASSYQQQYQEIQYF. The CDR3 nucleotides read TGTGCCAGCAGTTACCAGCAACAGTATCAAGAGATCCAGTACTTC.

The chain carries TRBV12-3 or TRBV12-4 and TRBJ1-1, with 9 positions matching TRBD1. CDR3 size: 13 residues. Losses at the gene ends were 6 bases for V and 11 bases for J; bases not matched to a gene: 10. CDR3 amino acids: CASSRAGTGNAFF. CDR3 in DNA: TGTGCCAGCAGCCGAGCCGGGACAGGGAATGCTTTCTTT.

The genes are TRBV4-3 and TRBJ1-2, with D tentatively TRBD1 (5 bases). V was cut by 0 bases and J by 7 bases, with 15 bases left in between. From germline, CDR1 is LGHNA and CDR2 YSLEER. The CDR3 is 15 amino acids. The CDR3 here is CASSQDKGAARGYTF. CDR3 in DNA: TGCGCCAGCAGCCAAGATAAAGGGGCAGCACGTGGCTACACCTTC.

This chain joins TRBV19 and TRBJ1-5; no firm D call. This CDR3 is 13 amino acids long. Trimming removed 7 bases from V and 0 bases from J, with 7 bases in between. CDR1 LNHDA and CDR2 SQIVND come from the germline V gene (reference sequence). The chain's CDR3 is CASKQDSNQPQHF. CDR3 DNA sequence: TGTGCCAGTAAGCAGGATAGCAATCAGCCCCAGCATTTT. The complete variable domain, with remaining parts taken from reference TRBV19 and TRBJ1-5, reads DGGITQSPKYLFRKEGQNVTLSCEQNLNHDAMYWYRQDPGQGLRLIYYSQIVNDFQKGDIAEGYSVSREKKESFPLTVTSAQKNPTAFYLCASKQDSNQPQHFGDGTRLSIL.

The chain combines TRBV16 with TRBJ1-4; 9 bases agree with TRBD1. V was clipped by 6 bases and J by 6 bases; unmatched bases: 8. The CDR3 length is 15 residues. Germline CDR1 and CDR2: KGHSY and FQNENV. The CDR3 is CASSLGQGMDEKLFF. CDR3 DNA: TGTGCCAGCAGTCTAGGACAGGGGATGGATGAAAAACTGTTTTTT.

This clone was recorded a few times. The chain carries TRBV4-2 and TRBJ2-7, with 8 bases identical to TRBD2. The CDR3 is 13 amino acids. The germline gives CDR1 LGHNA, CDR2 YNFKEQ. The junction had 5 bases not matched to a gene; V was cut back by 0 bases and J by 10 bases. The CDR3 coding sequence is TGTGCCAGCAGCCAAGATACGGGACTAGACCAGTACTTC. Translating it yields CASSQDTGLDQYF.

In this sample, this clone turned up once. The chain links TRBV28 to TRBJ2-7; no firm D call. The CDR3 covers 14 residues. The V gene's germline CDR1 is MDHEN and CDR2 SYDVKM. V was pared by 1 base and J by 2 bases, with 9 bases between. The CDR3 DNA reads TGTGCCAGCAGTTTATCTGGAGCGACCTACGAGCAGTACTTC. This sequence encodes CASSLSGATYEQYF.

The chain is built from TRBV19 and TRBJ2-3, with TRBD2 matching over 9 bases. Germline CDR1 LNHDA, CDR2 SQIVND (reference sequence). This CDR3 comprises 15 residues. Trimming at V came to 4 bases and at J to 0 bases, leaving 2 bases not matched to a gene. CDR3 sequence reads: CASSSSGGSTDTQYF. In DNA, the CDR3 is TGTGCCAGTAGTAGTAGCGGGGGAAGCACAGATACGCAGTATTTT.

The chain joins TRBV3-1 (or the pseudogene TRBV3-2) to TRBJ1-2, with D possibly TRBD1 on 6 matching bases. The CDR3 is 15 amino acids. Trimming removed 6 bases at V and 13 bases at J, with 27 bases between. In germline, CDR1 is LGHDT, CDR2 YNNKEL (reference sequence). The CDR3 sequence is CASRQKLGAAMACTF. CDR3 DNA sequence: TGTGCCAGCAGACAGAAACTGGGGGCGGCTATGGCTTGCACCTTC.

The genes are TRBV19 and TRBJ1-2; perhaps TRBD1 as D (6 bases). CDR1 is LNHDA and CDR2 is SQIVND in the germline V gene (reference sequence). Trimming shortened V by 6 bases and J by 4 bases, and 12 bases separated the two germline ends. The CDR3 has 13 residues. CDR3 in amino acids: CASSRTESYGYTF. The CDR3 DNA sequence: TGTGCCAGTAGCCGGACAGAGAGCTATGGCTACACCTTC.

The chain is built from TRBV28 and TRBJ2-1; D is uncertain. The V and J ends lost 7 bases and 4 bases respectively, with 8 bases between them. The CDR3 consists of 12 residues. The germline V gene encodes CDR1 MDHEN and CDR2 SYDVKM. The CDR3 reads CASTGRYNEQFF. In nucleotides, the CDR3 is TGTGCCAGCACGGGTAGATACAATGAGCAGTTCTTC.

The chain uses TRBV20-1 and TRBJ1-2, with a possible D match to TRBD1 (6 bases). CDR1 DFQATT and CDR2 SNEGSKA come from the germline V gene (reference sequence). The CDR3 contains 12 residues. V was clipped by 3 bases and J by 4 bases, with 9 bases between them. This CDR3 is CSASKGVYGYTF. The DNA of the CDR3 is TGCAGTGCTAGTAAGGGGGTCTATGGCTACACCTTC.

Here the CDR3 DNA reads TGTGCCAGCAGCTCTTGGACAGGGTCCCTTACTGTCTACACCTTC. Its translation: CASSSWTGSLTVYTF. The chain is built from TRBV9 and TRBJ1-2; 8 bases map to TRBD1. V lost 4 bases, J lost 10 bases, and 15 bases stayed unmatched. The CDR3 is 15 residues long. Germline lookup yields CDR1 SGDLS and CDR2 YYNGEE.

The chain joins TRBV19 to TRBJ1-1; 7 bases match TRBD1. The CDR3 is made up of 14 amino acids. Losses at the gene ends were 6 bases for V and 8 bases for J; bases not matched to a gene: 12. The germline V gene encodes CDR1 LNHDA and CDR2 SQIVND (reference sequence). The CDR3 DNA reads TGTGCCAGTAGAGGTGCGGGACAGTTTTTCGAAGCTTTCTTT. Encoded protein: CASRGAGQFFEAFF.

The chain is built from TRBV15 and TRBJ1-2, with TRBD1 as a possible D gene (6 bases). Germline V gene lookup returns CDR1 LNHNV and CDR2 YYDKDF (reference sequence). V gave up 0 bases and J gave up 7 bases, with 15 bases separating them. This CDR3 has 15 amino acids. The CDR3 reads CATSRDQTGAGGYTF. CDR3 in DNA: TGTGCCACCAGCAGAGATCAGACAGGCGCAGGTGGCTACACCTTC.

The V and J genes are TRBV7-9 and TRBJ1-1; the match to TRBD1 covers 9 bases. The CDR3 length is 14 residues. Germline lookup yields CDR1 SEHNR and CDR2 FQNEAQ (reference sequence). J lost 2 bases, V lost 5 bases, and 3 bases had no gene match. The CDR3 DNA sequence: TGTGCCAGCAGCCAGGGACAGGGCAACACTGAAGCTTTCTTT. Its translation is CASSQGQGNTEAFF.

The CDR3 loop reads CASSAEGSTDTQYF. In nucleotides, the CDR3 is TGTGCCAGCAGCGCCGAGGGCAGCACAGATACGCAGTATTTT. The chain combines TRBV6-4 with TRBJ2-3, with a tentative D call TRBD2 (5 bases). CDR1 MRHNA and CDR2 SNTAGT come from the germline V gene. V was clipped by 6 bases and J by 0 bases, with 10 bases between them. The CDR3 consists of 14 residues.